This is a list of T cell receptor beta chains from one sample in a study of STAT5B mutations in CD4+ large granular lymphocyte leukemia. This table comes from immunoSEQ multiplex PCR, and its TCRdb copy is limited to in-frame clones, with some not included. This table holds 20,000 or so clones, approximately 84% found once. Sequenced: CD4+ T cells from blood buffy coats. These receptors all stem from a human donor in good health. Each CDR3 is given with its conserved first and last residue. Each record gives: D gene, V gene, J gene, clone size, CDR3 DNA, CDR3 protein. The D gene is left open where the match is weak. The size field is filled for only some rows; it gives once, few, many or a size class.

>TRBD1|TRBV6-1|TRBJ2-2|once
TGTGCCAGCAGACGGGACAGCAACACCGGGGAGCTGTTTTTT
CASRRDSNTGELFF
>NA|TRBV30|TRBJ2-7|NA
TGTGCCTCCAAAGGGACAATCTACGAGCAGTACTTC
CASKGTIYEQYF
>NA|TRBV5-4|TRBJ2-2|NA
TGTGCCAGCAGCTTAGAGTGGAGGGAGCTGTTTTTT
CASSLEWRELFF
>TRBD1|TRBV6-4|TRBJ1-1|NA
TGTGCCAGCAGTGCCGGGACAGGGGAAACTGAAGCTTTCTTT
CASSAGTGETEAFF
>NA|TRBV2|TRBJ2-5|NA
TGTGCCAGCAGTGAAGGGGAGACCCAGTACTTC
CASSEGETQYF
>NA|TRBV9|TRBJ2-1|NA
TGTGCCAGCAGCGCTAGGGGGGACAACTCCTACAATGAGCAGTTCTTC
CASSARGDNSYNEQFF
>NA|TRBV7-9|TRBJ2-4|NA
TGTGCCAGCGGGAGTACGGACATTCAGTACTTC
CASGSTDIQYF
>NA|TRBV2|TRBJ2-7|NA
TGTGCCAGCAGTGCTACAGTTGGAATTACCTACGAGCAGTACTTC
CASSATVGITYEQYF
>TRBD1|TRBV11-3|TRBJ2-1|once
TGTGCCAGCAGCATAGACAGGGGCGATGAGCAGTTCTTC
CASSIDRGDEQFF
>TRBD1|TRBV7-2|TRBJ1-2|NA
TGTGCCAGCAGCTTAAACAGGGGCTATGGCTACACCTTC
CASSLNRGYGYTF
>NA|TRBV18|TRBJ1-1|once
TGTGCCAGCTCAGCAACCTGGAGGGACACTGAAGCTTTCTTT
CASSATWRDTEAFF